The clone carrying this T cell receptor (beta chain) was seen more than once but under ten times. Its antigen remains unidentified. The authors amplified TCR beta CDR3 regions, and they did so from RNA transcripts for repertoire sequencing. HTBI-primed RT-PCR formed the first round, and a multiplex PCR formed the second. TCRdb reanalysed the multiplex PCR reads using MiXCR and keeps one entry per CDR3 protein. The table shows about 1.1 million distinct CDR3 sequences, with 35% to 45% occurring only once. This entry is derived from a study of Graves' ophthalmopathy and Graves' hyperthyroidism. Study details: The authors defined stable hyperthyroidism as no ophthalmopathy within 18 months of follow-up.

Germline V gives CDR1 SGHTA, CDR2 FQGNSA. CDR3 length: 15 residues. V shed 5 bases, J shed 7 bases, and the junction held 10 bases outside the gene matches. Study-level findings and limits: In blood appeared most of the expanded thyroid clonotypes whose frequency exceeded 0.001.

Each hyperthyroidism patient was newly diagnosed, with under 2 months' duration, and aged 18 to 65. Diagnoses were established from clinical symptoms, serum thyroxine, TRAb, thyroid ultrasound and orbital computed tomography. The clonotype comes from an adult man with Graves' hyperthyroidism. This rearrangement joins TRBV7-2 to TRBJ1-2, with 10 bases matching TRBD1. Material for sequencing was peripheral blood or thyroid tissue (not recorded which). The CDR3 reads CASSPADRGVRGYTF. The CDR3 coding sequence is TGTGCCAGCAGCCCCGCGGACAGGGGGGTTCGTGGCTACACCTTC. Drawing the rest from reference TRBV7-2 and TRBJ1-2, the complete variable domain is GAGVSQSPSNKVTEKGKDVELRCDPISGHTALYWYRQSLGQGLEFLIYFQGNSAPDKSGLPSDRFSAERTGGSVSTLTIQRTQQEDSAVYLCASSPADRGVRGYTFGSGTRLTVV.